The 25 T cell receptor gamma chains below all came from one sample that was sequenced in a study of gamma delta lymphoproliferative disorders and STAT genes. TCRdb called clones from the multiplex PCR reads again using CATT. The data hold about 2,000 gamma-chain clones, with approximately 9.3% observed a single time. Sequencing used genomic DNA taken from PBMCs of patients and controls. The sample comprised blood. These receptors came from a human donor with gamma-delta T-cell large granular lymphocyte leukemia.

This clone has just a few counts. The limits of the CDR3 on the DNA are not certain, so only TCRdb's listed CDR3 is given. The V gene reported is TRGV11; the J gene is uncalled. TRGV11 is noted as an ORF with a role that remains uncertain. The CDR3 has 17 amino acids, counting both end residues. The CDR3 sequence is CTTVPAGSLLRRYKKLF.

The chain recombines TRGV5 with TRGJ1 or TRGJ2. The J gene was not available in TCRdb and was assigned here by matching the DNA to germline segments. This CDR3 region has 14 residues. The V segment lost 0 bases and the J segment 3 bases; nucleotides outside the gene matches: 5. CDR1 and CDR2 from the germline V gene are VINAFY and YDVSNSKD. The CDR3 DNA sequence: TGTGCCACCTGGGACAGGCTAGGTTATTATAAGAAACTCTTT. This sequence encodes CATWDRLGYYKKLF.

This clone has just a few counts. The chain employs TRGV8 and TRGJP1. Germline matching of the DNA provided the J gene here, since TCRdb leaves it blank. The CDR3 extends over 11 amino acids. From germline, CDR1 is VENAVY and CDR2 YDSYNSRV. V dropped 2 bases and J dropped 10; count of bases not matched to a gene: 1. The CDR3 coding sequence is TGTGCCACCTGGGATATTTGGTTCAAGATATTT. Residues: CATWDIWFKIF.

In its sample, this clone was seen a few times. The chain couples TRGV3 to TRGJ1 or TRGJ2. The J gene comes from matching the DNA to germline here; TCRdb lacks it. Germline values: CDR1 VTNTFY, CDR2 YDVSTARD (reference sequence). The V and J ends lost 5 bases and 10 bases, in that order; junction bases with no gene match: 8. CDR3 length: 11 amino acids. CDR3: CATWVPRKKLF. The CDR3 nucleotides are TGTGCCACCTGGGTGCCTAGGAAGAAACTCTTT.

Comments on this clone: The protein recorded in TCRdb matches a much larger clone and deviates from this DNA's translation at residue 6, suggesting a read error; the protein here is obtained by translating the DNA. V gene TRGV10 combines with J gene TRGJ1 or TRGJ2. TCRdb gives no J gene; it was assigned here by matching the DNA to germline. TRGV10 is an open reading frame, and its role is uncertain. The CDR3 loop spans 12 amino acids. After removal of 8 bases from V and 8 bases from J, the junction contained 10 bases not matched to a gene. Here the CDR3 DNA reads TGTGCTGCGTGGGCTAGGTCGGATAAGAAACTCTTT. This gives the protein CAAWARSDKKLF.

The rearrangement joins TRGV4 to TRGJ1 or TRGJ2. TCRdb lists no J gene, so it was determined here by aligning the DNA to germline. This CDR3 has 13 amino acids. CDR1 is EGSTGY and CDR2 is YDSYTSSV in the germline V gene. J gave up 3 bases and V 5 bases, and 7 bases lay outside the gene matches. The CDR3 DNA reads as TGTGCCACCTGGGTCCAAGGTTATTATAAGAAACTCTTT. Encoded protein: CATWVQGYYKKLF.

This clone has a single count. The rearrangement links TRGV11 to TRGJ1 or TRGJ2. TCRdb lists no J gene, so it was determined here by aligning the DNA to germline. TRGV11 is an ORF, and what it does is uncertain. The CDR3 sequence is 14 residues long. After removal of 5 bases from V and 7 bases from J, the junction contained 11 bases not matched to a gene. The CDR3 bases are TGTGCCTGCTGGATTAAATGTACGTGGTATAAGAAACTCTTT. It specifies CACWIKCTWYKKLF.

This clone showed up just a few times. TCRdb's protein, taken from a much larger clone, differs from this DNA's translation at residue 10, likely owing to a read error; the protein displayed comes from the DNA. The chain combines TRGV9 with TRGJP. The J gene is absent in TCRdb and was assigned here via DNA matching to germline. CDR1 is GITISATS, CDR2 ISYDGTV, per germline (reference sequence). The CDR3 is 16 residues long. The CDR3 spells CALWEVEELDKKIKVF. In DNA form, the CDR3 reads TGTGCCTTGTGGGAGGTGGAAGAGTTGGACAAAAAAATCAAGGTATTT.

This clone was observed a handful of times. The CDR3 region is CATWDRPGMEKLF. CDR3 DNA sequence: TGTGCCACCTGGGACAGGCCGGGTATGGAGAAACTCTTT. The chain is built from TRGV5 and TRGJ1 or TRGJ2. TCRdb records no J gene; here it was assigned by comparing the DNA to germline. CDR1 is VINAFY and CDR2 is YDVSNSKD in the germline V gene. The CDR3 loop spans 13 amino acids. The V segment lost 0 bases and the J segment 11 bases; nucleotides outside the gene matches: 10.

This clone was counted between two and nine times. The J gene is uncalled and the V gene is TRGV8. CDR3 size: 12 residues. Germline CDR1 reads VENAVY; CDR2 reads YDSYNSRV. The CDR3 protein is CATWDPLGVELF. The CDR3 DNA reads TGTGCCACCTGGGACCCCTTGGGAGTAGAACTCTTT.

This sequence joins TRGV8 and TRGJ1 or TRGJ2. The J gene comes from matching the DNA to germline here; TCRdb lacks it. This CDR3 has 12 residues. The trim removed 5 bases at V and 1 base at J, leaving 2 bases unmatched. The germline CDR1 and CDR2 sequences are VENAVY and YDSYNSRV. Written as DNA, the CDR3 is TGTGCCACCTGGGGAAATTATTATAAGAAACTCTTT. The encoded protein is CATWGNYYKKLF.

In its sample, this clone is medium-sized. The V and J genes are TRGV3 and TRGJP2. The J gene, absent from TCRdb, was called here by matching the DNA to germline. V shed 9 bases and J 2 bases; nucleotides not matched to a gene: 12. The germline V gene encodes CDR1 VTNTFY and CDR2 YDVSTARD (reference sequence). This CDR3 contains 15 residues. The CDR3 nucleotides are TGTGCCACCCCTAAGGGAGAAAGTAGTGATTGGATCAAGACGTTT. Protein sequence: CATPKGESSDWIKTF.

J is TRGJ1 or TRGJ2 and V is TRGV3. The J gene was missing in TCRdb and was found by matching the end of the DNA to germline. With 1 base clipped from V and 5 bases from J, the junction kept 11 bases outside the gene matches. CDR1 and CDR2 (germline): VTNTFY, YDVSTARD (reference sequence). This CDR3 has 15 residues. The CDR3 loop reads CATWDRPGRHYKKLF. CDR3 coding DNA: TGTGCCACCTGGGACAGACCGGGTCGTCATTATAAGAAACTCTTT.

This clone was recorded a few times. The chain has TRGV2 and TRGJP2. Here the J gene came from matching the DNA to germline, since TCRdb omits it. CDR3 length: 16 amino acids. With V trimmed by 0 bases and J by 0 bases, 4 bases remained unmatched. Germline values: CDR1 EGSNGY, CDR2 YDSYNSKV. In DNA form, the CDR3 reads TGTGCCACCTGGGACGGGAAGTATAGTAGTGATTGGATCAAGACGTTT. Translated: CATWDGKYSSDWIKTF.

This clone was detected a few times. V is TRGV5 and J is TRGJ1 or TRGJ2. The J gene, left out of TCRdb, was set here by checking the DNA against germline. The CDR3 spans 13 residues. After removal of 0 bases from V and 3 bases from J, the junction contained 2 bases not matched to a gene. In germline, CDR1 is VINAFY, CDR2 YDVSNSKD. The CDR3 loop reads CATWDRRYYKKLF. In nucleotides, the CDR3 is TGTGCCACCTGGGACAGGCGTTATTATAAGAAACTCTTT.

This clone was seen a few times. The rearrangement uses TRGV8 and TRGJ1 or TRGJ2. Here the J gene was assigned by germline matching of the DNA, as TCRdb has none. After removal of 3 bases from V and 12 bases from J, the junction contained 5 bases not matched to a gene. The CDR3 has 10 amino acids. Germline V CDR1 and CDR2: VENAVY, YDSYNSRV. DNA of the CDR3: TGTGCCACCTGGGATTTTAGGAAACTCTTT. Protein: CATWDFRKLF.

This clone is medium-sized. The CDR3 DNA is TGTGCCACCTGGGATCGGAGTAGTGATTGGATCAAGACGTTT. As protein: CATWDRSSDWIKTF. This rearrangement joins TRGV8 to TRGJP2. Here the J gene came from matching the DNA to germline, since TCRdb omits it. Looked up from germline, CDR1 is VENAVY and CDR2 is YDSYNSRV. The CDR3 runs to 14 residues. V was clipped by 3 bases and J by 2 bases; unmatched bases: 3.

This clone appeared a few times. V is TRGV4 and J is TRGJ1 or TRGJ2. TCRdb leaves out the J gene; it was filled in here by matching the DNA to germline. With 0 bases clipped from V and 4 bases from J, the junction kept 12 bases outside the gene matches. Germline V gives CDR1 EGSTGY, CDR2 YDSYTSSV. The CDR3 loop spans 16 amino acids. The CDR3 region has the DNA TGTGCCACCTGGGATGGGCGTTATTTGCCCTATTATAAGAAACTCTTT. Its translation: CATWDGRYLPYYKKLF.

This clone is labeled as medium-sized. The V and J genes are TRGV4 and TRGJ1 or TRGJ2. Assignment of the J gene here rests on matching the DNA to germline, because TCRdb gives none. Looked up from germline, CDR1 is EGSTGY and CDR2 is YDSYTSSV. The CDR3 has 10 amino acids. J was trimmed by 11 bases and V by 4 bases; bases with no gene match: 5. As DNA, the CDR3 is TGTGCCACCTGGGAGCTACAGAAACTCTTT. This gives the protein CATWELQKLF.

The chain employs TRGV4 and TRGJ1 or TRGJ2. As TCRdb names no J gene, one was assigned here on the basis of a DNA match to germline. Germline V CDR1 and CDR2: EGSTGY, YDSYTSSV. The CDR3 is made up of 16 amino acids. Trimming at V came to 0 bases and at J to 3 bases, leaving 11 bases not matched to a gene. The CDR3 is CATWDGLRLSYYKKLF. CDR3 DNA: TGTGCCACCTGGGATGGGCTTCGTCTCAGTTATTATAAGAAACTCTTT.

This clone was seen more than once but under ten times. The rearrangement links TRGV8 to TRGJ1 or TRGJ2. Since TCRdb gives no J gene, matching the DNA to germline was used here to assign it. CDR3 length: 10 residues. Germline lookup yields CDR1 VENAVY and CDR2 YDSYNSRV. The V segment lost 5 bases and the J segment 12 bases; nucleotides outside the gene matches: 7. This CDR3 reads CATWGPPKLF. CDR3 DNA sequence: TGTGCCACCTGGGGCCCACCGAAACTCTTT.

This chain uses TRGV4 with TRGJ1 or TRGJ2. The J gene, absent from TCRdb, was called here by matching the DNA to germline. The CDR3 sequence is 12 residues long. Germline V gene data show CDR1 as EGSTGY and CDR2 as YDSYTSSV. Germline trimming cut 4 bases from V and 3 bases from J; bases unmatched to any gene: 3. The CDR3 coding sequence is TGTGCCACCTGGGACCTTTATTATAAGAAACTCTTT. Translated: CATWDLYYKKLF.

This clone was counted only a few times. In the same sample, other DNA sequences code for this CDR3. The genes are TRGV4 and TRGJ1 or TRGJ2. No J gene was available from TCRdb, and it was assigned here by a germline match of the DNA. V dropped 0 bases and J dropped 7; count of bases not matched to a gene: 6. The CDR3 sequence is 13 residues long. In germline, CDR1 is EGSTGY, CDR2 YDSYTSSV. This CDR3 is CATWDGLGYKKLF. The CDR3 nucleotides read TGTGCCACCTGGGATGGGCTCGGGTATAAGAAACTCTTT.

The CDR3 region has the DNA TGTGCCACCTGGGAGAAGGCCCCTTATTATAAGAAACTCTTT. It codes for CATWEKAPYYKKLF. J is TRGJ1 or TRGJ2 and V is TRGV3. No J gene was available from TCRdb, and it was assigned here by a germline match of the DNA. The CDR3 runs 14 residues. Germline values: CDR1 VTNTFY, CDR2 YDVSTARD (reference sequence). J was trimmed by 3 bases and V by 4 bases; bases with no gene match: 9.

The table lists this clone with a few counts. The rearrangement uses TRGV10 and TRGJ1 or TRGJ2. TCRdb does not report a J gene; here it was assigned by matching the DNA to germline references. TRGV10 has ORF status, its function being uncertain. Trimming removed 8 bases from V and 3 bases from J; junction bases left unmatched: 5. This CDR3 has 12 amino acids. CDR3: CAAWPFYYKKLF. In DNA, the CDR3 is TGTGCTGCGTGGCCCTTTTATTATAAGAAACTCTTT.